These 18 T cell receptor beta chains were sequenced from one sample in a study of T cells of healthy individuals. TCRdb redid the calling of the 5' RACE reads with MiXCR, one entry per CDR3 protein. The sample includes 85,000 to 100,000 distinct CDR3 sequences, roughly 18% seen only once; the top ten take roughly 6.1%. The source is a human donor in good health.

A few counts support this clonotype. V usage is TRBV7-2 and J usage is TRBJ2-5; 10 nucleotides agree with TRBD2. J was trimmed by 5 bases and V by 1 base; bases with no gene match: 7. Germline lookup yields CDR1 SGHTA and CDR2 FQGNSA. The length of the CDR3 is 16 residues. CDR3 coding DNA: TGTGCCAGCAGCTTAGGACTAGCGGGCCCGGGGGAGACCCAGTACTTC. Translated, it gives CASSLGLAGPGETQYF.

This clonotype was observed a handful of times. V and J are TRBV20-1 and TRBJ2-3, with 7 bases aligning to TRBD2. This CDR3 is 18 amino acids long. Germline trimming cut 3 bases from V and 2 bases from J; bases unmatched to any gene: 17. Germline V gene data show CDR1 as DFQATT and CDR2 as SNEGSKA (reference sequence). Written as DNA, the CDR3 is TGCAGTGCTAGCAATCAGGGTGGGCGGGAGCCAACCACAGATACGCAGTATTTT. Protein product: CSASNQGGREPTTDTQYF.

This clonotype was recorded a few times. The J gene is TRBJ2-5, the V gene TRBV6-1; no clear D. This CDR3 region has 17 residues. V was pared by 2 bases and J by 4 bases, with 20 bases between. Germline V lookup: CDR1 MNHNS, CDR2 SASEGT. The CDR3 nucleotides read TGTGCCAGCAGTGAATATAGGGCAGCTGAGTTGGGAGAGACCCAGTACTTC. The encoded protein is CASSEYRAAELGETQYF.

The chain employs TRBV7-9 and TRBJ2-2; possibly TRBD1 for D (6 bases). Germline lookup yields CDR1 SEHNR and CDR2 FQNEAQ (reference sequence). This CDR3 has 13 residues. V lost 4 bases to trimming and J lost 7 bases, with 10 bases between them. The CDR3 sequence is CASSSQGLGELFF. CDR3 bases: TGTGCCAGCAGCTCCCAGGGGCTCGGGGAGCTGTTTTTT.

The sample holds a few counts of this clonotype. This chain connects TRBV6-5 to TRBJ1-1, with D unclear. The CDR3 is 12 amino acids. Germline CDR1 is MNHEY and CDR2 is SVGAGI. Trimming pared 8 bases from V and 1 base from J, leaving 8 bases between. The CDR3 protein is CASFAGNTEAFF. DNA for the CDR3: TGTGCCAGCTTTGCAGGGAACACTGAAGCTTTCTTT.

This clonotype has a handful of counts. The chain uses TRBV25-1 and TRBJ1-5; no firm D call. The CDR3 has 14 residues. Trimming cost V 4 bases and J 1 base, with 8 bases left between them. In germline, CDR1 is MGHDK, CDR2 SYGVNS. The CDR3 loop is CASSGSGSNQPQHF. The CDR3 coding sequence is TGTGCCAGCAGTGGTTCCGGGAGCAATCAGCCCCAGCATTTT.

The V call is TRBV23-1, the J call TRBJ2-1; the D gene is possibly TRBD2 (6 bases). TRBV23-1 counts as an open reading frame of uncertain function. The V and J ends lost 3 bases and 4 bases respectively, with 7 bases between them. The CDR3 length is 13 residues. The CDR3 DNA reads TGCGCCAGCAGTCACGGGACTTACAATGAGCAGTTCTTC. Residues: CASSHGTYNEQFF.

This clonotype was counted only a few times. The gene calls are TRBV29-1 and TRBJ2-3; 8 positions agree with TRBD1. V lost 6 bases to trimming and J lost 2 bases; unmatched junction nucleotides: 4. Germline CDR1 reads SQVTM; CDR2 reads ANQGSEA. The CDR3 sequence is 13 residues long. Written as DNA, the CDR3 is TGCAGCGTGACAGGGGATGACACAGATACGCAGTATTTT. The encoded protein is CSVTGDDTDTQYF.

This chain uses TRBV7-2 with TRBJ2-3; 10 bases fit TRBD2. J gave up 2 bases and V 5 bases, and 4 bases lay outside the gene matches. The V gene's germline CDR1 is SGHTA and CDR2 FQGNSA. CDR3 length equals 15 residues. CDR3 sequence: CASSPTSGATDTQYF. The CDR3 region has the DNA TGTGCCAGCAGCCCAACTAGCGGGGCCACAGATACGCAGTATTTT.

This clonotype was counted only a few times. V is TRBV28 and J is TRBJ2-3; 8 bases map to TRBD2. The V gene's germline CDR1 is MDHEN and CDR2 SYDVKM. Losses at the gene ends were 6 bases for V and 4 bases for J; bases not matched to a gene: 6. This CDR3 has 14 amino acids. CDR3 bases: TGTGCCAGCAGCTTCAGCGGGAGTTCAGATACGCAGTATTTT. Amino acids: CASSFSGSSDTQYF.

The J gene is TRBJ1-5, the V gene TRBV7-2; D not certain. The DNA end favors TRBJ2-3, so the J call may be wrong. Germline V gene sequence: CDR1 SGHTA, CDR2 FQGNSA. The CDR3 totals 16 residues. CDR3 in amino acids: CASSSSTYISNQPQYF. CDR3 coding DNA: TGTGCCAGCAGCTCGAGTACCTATATCAGTAATCAGCCCCAGTATTTT.

This clonotype was observed a single time. The chain employs TRBV5-1 and TRBJ2-2; 8 bases map to TRBD1. Germline CDR1 reads SGHRS; CDR2 reads YFSETQ. This CDR3 has 15 amino acids. With V trimmed by 4 bases and J by 5 bases, 7 bases remained unmatched. DNA for the CDR3: TGCGCCAGCAGCCCGAGGGACAGGAATACCGGGGAGCTGTTTTTT. Its translation: CASSPRDRNTGELFF.

The V gene is TRBV12-5, the J gene TRBJ1-1; a weak D match, TRBD1 (5 bases). The CDR3 runs to 13 residues. With 5 bases removed from V and 5 bases from J, the gap between germline ends came to 12 bases. CDR1 is LGHNT and CDR2 is FRNRAP in the germline V gene. The CDR3 region has the DNA TGTGCTAGTGGTGCCAGGGTAGGGACTGAAGCTTTCTTT. As protein: CASGARVGTEAFF.

In its sample, this clonotype was seen a few times. V usage is TRBV28 and J usage is TRBJ2-7; 7 positions match TRBD1. The germline CDR1 and CDR2 sequences are MDHEN and SYDVKM. This CDR3 contains 15 residues. The junction had 9 bases not matched to a gene; V was cut back by 5 bases and J by 2 bases. This chain's CDR3 is CASSTRTGRAYEQYF. The CDR3, as DNA: TGTGCCAGCAGTACCCGGACAGGAAGGGCCTACGAGCAGTACTTC. Looking up the rest from reference TRBV28 and TRBJ2-7 gives the full variable domain: DVKVTQSSRYLVKRTGEKVFLECVQDMDHENMFWYRQDPGLGLRLIYFSYDVKMKEKGDIPEGYSVSREKKERFSLILESASTNQTSMYLCASSTRTGRAYEQYFGPGTRLTVT.

Only a few counts were recorded for this clonotype. The V and J genes are TRBV7-2 and TRBJ1-3, with D possibly being TRBD1 (6 bases). Germline lookup yields CDR1 SGHTA and CDR2 FQGNSA. The CDR3 consists of 15 residues. The V gene lost 1 base and the J gene lost 4 bases, with 11 bases spanning the gap. The CDR3 loop is CASSLGRGWGNTIYF. The CDR3 bases are TGTGCCAGCAGCTTAGGCAGGGGCTGGGGAAACACCATATATTTT. Full variable domain (remainder filled in from reference TRBV7-2 and TRBJ1-3): GAGVSQSPSNKVTEKGKDVELRCDPISGHTALYWYRQSLGQGLEFLIYFQGNSAPDKSGLPSDRFSAERTGGSVSTLTIQRTQQEDSAVYLCASSLGRGWGNTIYFGEGSWLTVV.

The rearrangement links TRBV12-3 or TRBV12-4 to TRBJ2-2; D might be TRBD1 (5 bases). The CDR3 length is 15 residues. V gave up 3 bases and J gave up 2 bases, with 10 bases separating them. This CDR3 reads CASSFRQLNTGELFF. CDR3 coding DNA: TGTGCCAGCAGTTTTCGACAGCTAAACACCGGGGAGCTGTTTTTT.

The CDR3 DNA follows: TGTGCCAGCAGCTCGGACCCGGGACTAGCTATCAATGAGCAGTTCTTC. Encoded protein: CASSSDPGLAINEQFF. The chain combines TRBV7-6 with TRBJ2-1, with 9 bases that match TRBD2. J lost 6 bases, V lost 4 bases, and 10 bases had no gene match. The CDR3 runs to 16 residues. Per germline, CDR1 SGHVS and CDR2 FNYEAQ.

This clonotype was picked up many times. The chain has TRBV2 and TRBJ2-5; no reliable D call. The CDR3 sequence is 13 residues long. The germline CDR1 and CDR2 sequences are SNHLY and FYNNEI. V was trimmed by 4 bases and J by 5 bases, leaving 11 bases between them. The CDR3 loop is CASSGDSQETQYF. The CDR3 nucleotides read TGTGCCAGCAGTGGGGATAGCCAGGAGACCCAGTACTTC.